This T cell receptor (beta chain) stems from a study of T cells in Graves' hyperthyroidism and ophthalmopathy. Study-wide results and limits: Most expanded thyroid clonotypes above 0.001 recurred in blood.

Germline V gives CDR1 KGHDR, CDR2 SFDVKD. V gave up 5 bases and J gave up 4 bases; unmatched junction bases: 12. The CDR3 length is 17 residues. This clonotype was observed at least ten times. What it binds is not known. Researchers amplified the TCR beta CDR3 regions from RNA transcripts. Initially, a first-round RT-PCR of the TCR CDR3 employed the HTBI primer set. TCRdb ran MiXCR on the multiplex PCR reads and lists one entry per CDR3 protein. The sample comprises approximately 370,000 distinct CDR3 sequences, 17% of which are singletons, and around 35% rests with the top ten. Newly diagnosed patients aged 18 to 65 had hyperthyroidism of under 2 months' duration.

This chain connects TRBV24-1 to TRBJ2-2; 7 bases align to TRBD1. The sample taken for sequencing was blood. The clonotype comes from a woman under 40 with Graves' hyperthyroidism that later progressed to Graves' ophthalmopathy. For the CDR3, the DNA is TGTGCCACCAGTGTTTTCGGAGACAGGGCCGGCACCGGGGAGCTGTTTTTT. This codes for CATSVFGDRAGTGELFF.